This T cell receptor (beta chain) was sequenced in a study of CD8+ T cells in alopecia areata. cDNA serving as the sequencing template came from extracted, reverse transcribed RNA. Here immunoSEQ multiplex PCR was the method, and the copy in TCRdb shows in-frame clones only, minus some. The sample contains 170,000 or so clones, about 63% of which appear only once. Trimming took 11 bases from V and 11 from J, leaving 12 bases between them. The germline V gene encodes CDR1 SNHLY and CDR2 FYNNEI. This CDR3 is 10 amino acids long. The chain employs TRBV2 and TRBJ1-4; possible D gene TRBD1, 5 bases. This TCR derives from a human donor with alopecia areata. The material sequenced was CD4+ T cells sorted from blood, taken at week 0. The CDR3 region has the DNA TGTGCCTCGGGGCAGATGAAACTGTTTTTT. It encodes CASGQMKLFF.